Sequencing of this T cell receptor beta chain was carried out in a study of identical twins (TCRdb year 2016). In the study overall: TCR alpha and beta repertoires from monozygotic twins, unrelated adults of various ages and cord blood were deep-sequenced to test whether fetal clonotypes persist. To rule out contamination, the twin experiments were replicated at different times with different library preparation protocols.

The germline V gene provides CDR1 MNHEY and CDR2 SVGAGI. The CDR3 sequence holds 15 residues, the cysteine and phenylalanine included. Kept here is only the CDR3 DNA, which spans 45 bases and is read in frame from base 1. V loses 4 bases at its end and J loses 0 bases; junction bases beyond the gene matches: 3. Only a few counts were recorded for this clonotype. Its cognate antigen has yet to be identified. It has no much larger one-base neighbor in the sample; base qualities were not kept. The paper's findings and limits, for the study overall: Fewer insertions were carried by abundant cord blood beta clonotypes, a similar but weaker trend appeared in young adult naive repertoires, and no such trend appeared in memory repertoires. Compared with coincidental sharing between unrelated individuals, an excess of low generation-probability sequences was observed among out-of-frame TCR alpha sequences shared between twins. Out-of-frame TCR alpha sharing in monozygotic twins was systematically underestimated by recombination models, whereas sharing between unrelated individuals was in agreement with the recombination models. The excess sharing between twins in beta out-of-frame sequences was weaker because fewer shared sequences reduced the signal-to-noise ratio. Invariant T cells such as MAIT and iNKT could partly confound zero-insertion analyses, though diverse VJ usage argued against this for most clonotypes. Because the same donors could not be followed over many years, the conclusions relied on cross-sectional statistical analysis.

The receptor library was made with 5' RACE. Sequencing was performed on an Illumina HiSeq 2000. Template switching added a universal primer binding site, and the final cDNA carried a unique molecular identifier that allowed TCR cDNA molecules to be counted accurately. Specific primers in the conserved constant-segment region were used to synthesize first-strand cDNA for TCR alpha and beta chains. To control for contamination, every cDNA library was double barcoded, receiving both a SMART-Mk sample barcode and Illumina barcodes. TruSeq adapter sequences, together with Illumina sample barcodes, were added in two successive PCR steps. The TCR alpha and beta cDNA libraries were sequenced on the Illumina HiSeq platform using custom primers. The paper's data handling went like this. MiGEC was used to process raw reads and extract unique molecular identifiers, and MiXCR was used to find CDR3 positions. Recombination models were inferred per individual with the repgenHMM and IGoR tools using an EM algorithm. The tcR package in R was used for shared clonotype analysis, with sharing normalized by the product of cloneset sizes. To study raw recombination without the effects of thymic and clonal selection, out-of-frame nonproductive sequences were analyzed. The public sequencing data were trimmed at Q25 with fastp and processed into clonotypes with MiXCR by TCRdb, which kept only in-frame beta chains. CDR3 protein duplicates are merged, each entry listing the most common genes and DNA. TCRdb, rather than the study authors, made the V and J calls. Across this sample there are around 550,000 distinct CDR3 sequences, with approximately 16% seen only once. About 0.4% of the sample is taken by the ten largest.

Every donor was a healthy Caucasian. The twin cohort consisted of three pairs of female monozygotic twins, all aged about 18 to 29 years. CD4+ and CD8+ T cell populations were isolated with positive isolation kits from Invitrogen. These records were also assigned to another study, of yellow fever vaccine responses in identical twins. The second study also describes: According to the authors, the vaccine-induced T cell response in identical twins seemed to be partly convergent and partly specific to each individual. In identical twins, the study followed T cell clones that responded to the vaccine with precision.

The clonotype comes from a woman younger than 35 in good health. The specimen sequenced was CD4+ T cells sorted from blood. The receptor chain draws on TRBV6-5 and TRBJ2-3; the central 8 bases match TRBD2. The nucleotides read TGTGCCAGCAGTTCCCCGGGGGGGAGCACAGATACGCAGTATTTT. Translated, it gives CASSSPGGSTDTQYF.